A single sample is the source of the 29 T cell receptor beta chains below, sequenced in a study of sequential checkpoint blockade in melanoma. Produced via immunoSEQ multiplex PCR; TCRdb's table is partial and in-frame only. The sample consists of 13,000 to 15,000 clones, under 65% of them appearing once. The treatment denotes: randomized to nivolumab then ipilimumab (arm A) or the reverse (arm B). Material: CD8+ T cells sorted from blood (inferred from file names), obtained from a patient given nivolumab and ipilimumab in sequence. These receptors were obtained from a human donor with melanoma.

The chain uses TRBV28 and TRBJ2-1; D is possibly TRBD2 (5 bases). This CDR3 has 15 residues. Deletions cut 1 base from V and 0 bases from J, with 7 bases between. Germline V gives CDR1 MDHEN, CDR2 SYDVKM. CDR3 bases: TGTGCCAGCAGTTTATTGGGGAGCTCCTACAATGAGCAGTTCTTC. It yields the protein CASSLLGSSYNEQFF.

This clone was counted between two and nine times. Germline and junction disagree at one end, which may indicate a read error. This chain connects TRBV27 to TRBJ2-7, with no clear D. From germline, CDR1 is MNHEY and CDR2 SMNVEV (reference sequence). The CDR3 is 15 amino acids. Written as DNA, the CDR3 is TGTGCCAACAGTTTCAGTCCCCCGCAAAAATACGAGCAGTACTTC. This codes for CANSFSPPQKYEQYF.

This chain links TRBV4-2 with TRBJ1-2, with TRBD1 identical over 8 bases. Per germline, CDR1 LGHNA and CDR2 YNFKEQ. There are 16 residues in the CDR3. V lost 1 base to trimming and J lost 0 bases; unmatched junction nucleotides: 4. CDR3: CASSQVPGGANYGYTF. The CDR3 bases are TGTGCCAGCAGCCAAGTTCCAGGGGGCGCTAACTATGGCTACACCTTC.

Details on this clone: The junction departs from germline at one end; a sequencing error may be responsible. The rearrangement joins TRBV4-1 to TRBJ1-1; no reliable D call. This CDR3 spans 13 amino acids. The germline CDR1 and CDR2 sequences are MGHRA and YSYEKL. CDR3 amino acids: CASSHLLNTEAFF. The CDR3 DNA reads TGTGCCAGCAGCCACCTGTTGAACACTGAAGCTTTCTTT.

This clone was found a few times. CDR3 protein: CASSPSGTGSQPQHF. The CDR3 coding sequence is TGTGCCAGCAGCCCGTCCGGGACAGGGAGCCAGCCCCAGCATTTT. The gene calls are TRBV7-6 and TRBJ1-5, with 9 bases that match TRBD1. V was clipped by 5 bases and J by 7 bases; unmatched bases: 9. CDR1 SGHVS and CDR2 FNYEAQ come from the germline V gene. The CDR3 is made up of 15 amino acids. Variable domain in full (rest from reference TRBV7-6 and TRBJ1-5): GAGVSQSPRYKVTKRGQDVALRCDPISGHVSLYWYRQALGQGPEFLTYFNYEAQQDKSGLPNDRFSAERPEGSISTLTIQRTEQRDSAMYRCASSPSGTGSQPQHFGDGTRLSIL.

The rearrangement uses TRBV30 and TRBJ2-7; the D gene is possibly TRBD1 (6 bases). The CDR3 is made up of 14 amino acids. Looked up from germline, CDR1 is GTSNPN and CDR2 is SVGIG (reference sequence). V was trimmed by 5 bases and J by 2 bases, leaving 16 bases between them. CDR3 sequence: CAWLRTERTYEQYF. CDR3 sequence (DNA): TGTGCCTGGCTCAGGACAGAGCGAACCTACGAGCAGTACTTC.

CDR3 nucleotide sequence: TGTGCCAGCAGTGTGCCGGGACACCAAGGGATTCTGAATGAAAAACTGTTTTTT. Residues: CASSVPGHQGILNEKLFF. The rearrangement joins TRBV2 to TRBJ1-4; D might be TRBD1 (6 bases). The CDR3 sequence is 18 residues long. V was trimmed by 4 bases and J by 5 bases, leaving 23 bases between them. The germline V gene has CDR1 SNHLY and CDR2 FYNNEI.

The chain couples TRBV6-6 to TRBJ2-3, with a weak D call TRBD2 (6 bases). There are 16 residues in the CDR3. Per the germline V gene, CDR1 is MNHNY and CDR2 is SVGAGI (reference sequence). Trimming removed 5 bases at V and 0 bases at J, with 15 bases between. This CDR3 reads CASSPAVSGSTDTQYF. DNA of the CDR3: TGTGCCAGCAGTCCCGCGGTTAGCGGTAGCACAGATACGCAGTATTTT.

This clone was observed a few times. An end of the junction does not agree with germline; a read error may underlie this. This CDR3 is CASSLESSGGNEQYF. The CDR3 region has the DNA TGTGCCAGCAGCTTGGAATCTAGCGGGGGGAACGAGCAGTACTTC. The rearrangement joins TRBV5-3 to TRBJ2-7, with TRBD2 matching over 11 bases. TRBV5-3 is sorted into the ORF group, with uncertain function. The CDR3 runs to 15 residues.

In its sample, this clone was seen a few times. The V and J genes are TRBV29-1 and TRBJ2-7; the match to TRBD1 covers 8 bases. Unmatched junction bases numbered 3, after V lost 1 base and J lost 4 bases. Germline values: CDR1 SQVTM, CDR2 ANQGSEA. The CDR3 sequence is 13 residues long. This CDR3 reads CSVEAGQGYEQYF. The CDR3 DNA reads as TGCAGCGTTGAAGCTGGACAGGGTTACGAGCAGTACTTC.

The chain links TRBV7-3 to TRBJ2-5; possibly TRBD1 for D (6 bases). Trimming cost V 4 bases and J 5 bases, with 17 bases left between them. Germline V gives CDR1 SGHTA, CDR2 FQGTGA. This CDR3 contains 15 residues. CDR3: CASSSTGMVGETQYF. DNA for the CDR3: TGTGCCAGCAGCTCCACAGGGATGGTGGGTGAGACCCAGTACTTC.

This clone was detected a few times. V is TRBV15 and J is TRBJ2-1; TRBD1 matches 9 bases. CDR1 and CDR2 (germline): LNHNV, YYDKDF (reference sequence). V trimming: 2 bases; J trimming: 4 bases; junction bases outside the gene matches: 3. The CDR3 has 15 amino acids. The CDR3 nucleotides are TGTGCCACCAGCAGAACCGGGACAGGGTACAATGAGCAGTTCTTC. Protein product: CATSRTGTGYNEQFF.

The chain recombines TRBV6-5 with TRBJ2-5; 9 bases fit TRBD1. The J call is uncertain, as TRBJ2-7 better fits the DNA end. The CDR3 is made up of 13 amino acids. Germline V gene sequence: CDR1 MNHEY, CDR2 SVGAGI. CDR3 loop: CASSIQGANEQYF. The CDR3 DNA reads as TGTGCCAGCAGCATACAGGGGGCGAACGAGCAGTACTTC.

The rearrangement uses TRBV5-1 and TRBJ2-7; a weak D match, TRBD1 (6 bases). Trimming left V 4 bases short and J 2 bases short, with 22 bases between. The CDR3 length is 17 residues. The germline gives CDR1 SGHRS, CDR2 YFSETQ. CDR3 nucleotides: TGCGCCAGCAGCGAGGGACCTACAGGGATTTCCCCCTACGAGCAGTACTTC. This translates into CASSEGPTGISPYEQYF.

The V call is TRBV11-2, the J call TRBJ1-2, with D possibly being TRBD1 (6 bases). The V gene's germline CDR1 is SGHAT and CDR2 FQNNGV. CDR3 length: 13 amino acids. V was trimmed by 5 bases and J by 7 bases, leaving 14 bases between them. CDR3: CASSAGTLAGYTF. The CDR3 coding sequence is TGTGCCAGCAGCGCCGGGACATTGGCTGGCTACACCTTC.

This CDR3 is CASSLDRGQAVHYEQYF. In nucleotides, the CDR3 is TGTGCCAGCAGCTTGGACCGAGGGCAGGCCGTACACTACGAGCAGTACTTC. The chain is built from TRBV5-5 and TRBJ2-7; possibly TRBD2 for D (5 bases). Per germline, CDR1 SGHKS and CDR2 YYEKEE (reference sequence). CDR3 size: 17 residues. Trimming stripped 0 bases from V and 3 bases from J, with 19 bases between.

The chain employs TRBV2 and TRBJ2-5; 7 nucleotides agree with TRBD1. After removal of 6 bases from V and 5 bases from J, the junction contained 6 bases not matched to a gene. The CDR3 has 13 residues. Germline V gives CDR1 SNHLY, CDR2 FYNNEI. CDR3 sequence: CASSVTGWETQYF. The CDR3 coding sequence is TGTGCCAGCAGCGTGACAGGGTGGGAGACCCAGTACTTC.

This chain connects TRBV30 to TRBJ2-2; a possible D gene is TRBD1 (6 bases). This CDR3 is built from 15 residues. V was shortened by 1 base and J by 7 bases, with 16 bases between the two germline ends. Germline V gives CDR1 GTSNPN, CDR2 SVGIG (reference sequence). The CDR3 loop is CAWSAGQLIFGELFF. CDR3 nucleotide sequence: TGTGCCTGGAGTGCAGGACAGTTAATCTTCGGGGAGCTGTTTTTT.

This sequence joins TRBV10-3 and TRBJ2-3, with D possibly TRBD2 on 5 matching bases. Trimming took 3 bases from V and 4 from J, leaving 11 bases between them. The CDR3 has 14 residues. Germline V gives CDR1 ENHRY, CDR2 SYGVKD. The CDR3 DNA is TGTGCCATCAGTGATGAGGGATTGTCAGATACGCAGTATTTT. It translates to CAISDEGLSDTQYF.

This clone was observed a few times. The germline gene is not matched at one end of the junction; a read error may be the cause. The chain has TRBV5-6 and TRBJ1-1; weak D call: TRBD1 (5 bases). The CDR3 is 12 residues long. Germline CDR1 SGHDT, CDR2 YYEEEE. The CDR3 is CASSLYARRDVF. Here the CDR3 DNA reads TGTGCCAGCAGCTTGTACGCCCGGCGGGACGTCTTT.

V usage is TRBV6-5 and J usage is TRBJ2-2; 10 bases fit TRBD1. Germline CDR1 reads MNHEY; CDR2 reads SVGAGI. J gave up 3 bases and V 8 bases, and 0 bases lay outside the gene matches. The CDR3 runs to 13 residues. CDR3 protein: CASGQGDTGELFF. The CDR3 nucleotides read TGTGCCAGCGGACAGGGGGACACCGGGGAGCTGTTTTTT.

The genes are TRBV11-2 and TRBJ1-1; D not resolved. CDR1 and CDR2 from the germline V gene are SGHAT and FQNNGV. Deletions cut 6 bases from V and 1 base from J, with 15 bases between. The length of the CDR3 is 15 residues. The CDR3 is CASSPPALGNTEAFF. CDR3 DNA sequence: TGTGCCAGCAGTCCCCCTGCACTCGGGAACACTGAAGCTTTCTTT.

By sample share, this clone is medium-sized. V gene TRBV6-5 combines with J gene TRBJ2-7; 11 nucleotides line up with TRBD1. This CDR3 region has 15 residues. The V and J ends lost 2 bases and 0 bases, in that order; junction bases with no gene match: 0. CDR1 and CDR2 (germline): MNHEY, SVGAGI. The CDR3 DNA follows: TGTGCCAGCAGTTACGGGACAGGGGGCTCCTACGAGCAGTACTTC. Translating it yields CASSYGTGGSYEQYF.

This clone is a singleton in its sample. The chain uses TRBV28 and TRBJ2-5, with 11 bases aligning to TRBD2. V was pared by 2 bases and J by 8 bases, with 10 bases of the junction left unmatched. The CDR3 runs to 16 residues. The V gene's germline CDR1 is MDHEN and CDR2 SYDVKM. CDR3 sequence reads: CASSLGVAGGPSTQYF. In DNA form, the CDR3 reads TGTGCCAGCAGTTTAGGGGTAGCGGGAGGGCCAAGCACCCAGTACTTC.

The chain recombines TRBV9 with TRBJ2-1; D gene unclear. CDR1 SGDLS and CDR2 YYNGEE come from the germline V gene. This CDR3 is built from 13 residues. V lost 0 bases to trimming and J lost 3 bases, with 4 bases between them. The CDR3, as DNA: TGTGCCAGCAGCGTAGGAGACTACAATGAGCAGTTCTTC. Encoded protein: CASSVGDYNEQFF.

The chain is built from TRBV7-8 and TRBJ2-1, with D possibly matching TRBD1 (5 bases). V dropped 5 bases and J dropped 12 bases, with 14 bases sitting between them. Germline V gene sequence: CDR1 SGHVS, CDR2 FQNEAQ. The CDR3 loop spans 12 amino acids. The CDR3 reads CASSVQGTLQFF. CDR3 coding DNA: TGTGCCAGCAGCGTTCAGGGTACCTTGCAGTTCTTC.

The chain carries TRBV27 and TRBJ1-2, with D possibly being TRBD1 (5 bases). Germline V gene data show CDR1 as MNHEY and CDR2 as SMNVEV (reference sequence). V was cut by 4 bases and J by 6 bases, with 18 bases left in between. This CDR3 spans 15 amino acids. In DNA form, the CDR3 reads TGTGCCAGCAGTTCATTCCAGAGCGGGGCGGATGGCTACACCTTC. It encodes CASSSFQSGADGYTF.

The gene calls are TRBV7-6 and TRBJ2-6; TRBD2 aligns across 13 bases. The J segment lost 0 bases and the V segment lost 5 bases, leaving 7 bases of the junction unmatched. The CDR3 has 19 residues. Germline lookup yields CDR1 SGHVS and CDR2 FNYEAQ. The CDR3: CASSLGLAGITSGANVLTF. CDR3 DNA: TGTGCCAGCAGCCTGGGACTAGCGGGAATTACCTCTGGGGCCAACGTCCTGACTTTC.

A few counts support this clone. V usage is TRBV11-2 and J usage is TRBJ2-7; the D gene is possibly TRBD2 (5 bases). Germline V gene data show CDR1 as SGHAT and CDR2 as FQNNGV. The CDR3 is 15 residues long. With 0 bases removed from V and 4 bases from J, the gap between germline ends came to 13 bases. CDR3 sequence reads: CASSLDRGLWYEQYF. The CDR3 DNA reads TGTGCCAGCAGCTTAGACCGCGGGCTCTGGTACGAGCAGTACTTC.